Listed here is a single T cell receptor beta chain. These data come from a study of cytomegalovirus exposure and HLA in healthy donors. In the PCR, 60 Vbeta and 13 Jbeta primers were used. Clones were read by immunoSEQ multiplex PCR, and TCRdb kept only the in-frame ones, dropping some. The table includes 120,000 or so clones, approximately 80% detected once. Per the germline V gene, CDR1 is MNHEY and CDR2 is SVGAGI. V dropped 7 bases and J dropped 2 bases, with 12 bases sitting between them. There are 14 residues in the CDR3. The sample taken for sequencing was PBMCs. The chain joins TRBV6-5 to TRBJ1-3; D might be TRBD1 (5 bases). The TCR originated in a man younger than 30 in good health and CMV-seronegative. The CDR3 sequence is CASTTGGTGNTIYF. Written as DNA, the CDR3 is TGTGCCAGCACTACGGGGGGAACTGGAAACACCATATATTTT.